This T cell receptor beta chain is drawn from a study of blood T cell repertoires in COVID-19. Trimming stripped 5 bases from V and 8 bases from J, with 12 bases between. The germline CDR1 and CDR2 sequences are SNHLY and FYNNEI. The CDR3 totals 12 residues. Only in-frame clones appear in the TCRdb table, and some are missing; sequencing was by immunoSEQ multiplex PCR. The sample gives some 130,000 clones, roughly four fifths of which show up once; less than 15% is in the top ten. The sequence came from a man at least 80 years old with acute or convalescent COVID-19. The specimen was peripheral blood. The chain uses TRBV2 and TRBJ1-2; D ambiguous. The CDR3 is CASSSRGEGYTF. The CDR3 region has the DNA TGTGCCAGCAGTTCCCGGGGTGAGGGCTACACCTTC.